This T cell receptor (beta chain) was observed in a study of T cell clusters in autoimmune cytopenias (dated by TCRdb to about 2019). For the study in its entirety: A median TRB sequencing depth of 50,000 to 65,000 reads per sample was reached, and a median of approximately 2,300 distinct TRB clonotypes per sample was obtained. Peripheral blood TRB and IGH repertoires were sequenced in autoimmune cytopenia patients at active disease and during treatment follow-up, alongside healthy, CLL and autoimmune hepatitis controls. The goal of the study was to determine whether autoimmune cytopenia patients have a disease-specific immune repertoire signature that could serve as a blood-based biomarker.

To amplify TRB rearrangements, a touch-down multiplex PCR protocol was run with the TRB-A and TRB-B primer pools combined in a single tube. Illumina adapters and sample indices were added to the amplicons through two consecutive PCR reactions performed with Phusion HS II polymerase. Amplicons were gel-purified with the NucleoSpin Gel and PCR Clean-up kit, then quantified by Qubit and quality-checked on an Agilent 2100 Bioanalyzer. Libraries were sequenced on an Illumina MiSeq using 600-cycle, single-indexed, paired-end runs. In the paper's pipeline: Alignment and assembly of TRB reads were performed with MiXCR version 2.1.12 and the default MiXCR reference library. Each unique CDR3 nucleotide sequence defined a clone, and only productive sequences with at least two reads were analysed. Repertoire diversity was assessed by alpha-parameterized diversity profiles (alpha 0 to 5), including Shannon (alpha 1) and Simpson (alpha 2) indices, computed with an R script. The tcR package was used to compute combinatorial TRB VJ usage, and cohorts were compared on this usage by principal component analysis with ade4. GLIPH was used to cluster TCRbeta CDR3s in pairs of cohorts matched for age and read depth, and a Wilcoxon test was used to compare cluster frequencies. TCRdb reprocessed the raw reads; every CDR3 protein sequence is a single record, and DNA is not supplied. The V and J calls come from TCRdb's annotation, not from the publication. The sample's table covers some 570 distinct CDR3 sequences. Of the sample, approximately 51% falls within the top ten clones.

This clonotype is medium-sized (0.01 to 0.1%) as judged by frequency; no count is noted. The target of this receptor is not known. Points the paper makes about the study in general: The cluster-lack signature was not observed for secondary cytopenia versus CLL, as the signature was apparently masked by the dominant lymphoma-associated repertoire. GLIPH suggested that primary autoimmune cytopenia patients lacked physiological T cell clusters: 45 to 60 clusters were exclusive to healthy donors versus about 17 exclusive to patients. The TRB repertoire shifts, including less even repertoires in secondary cytopenia and CLL, mostly reflected lymphoma bias and not autoimmunity. Healthy donors showed almost three-fold more exclusive TRB clusters than active autoimmune hepatitis patients, consistent with an autoimmunity-wide signature. The T cell clusters were only ever defined in silico, so experimental validation of their functional role was still needed.

CDR1 and CDR2 are read off the germline V gene (reference sequence) as SEHNR and FQNEAQ. The CDR3 runs 14 amino acids, cysteine and phenylalanine included. Nucleotide data are not available. For each sample, TRB amplification used around 260 ng of peripheral blood genomic DNA, equal to about 38,000 genome equivalents. The rearranged chain carries TRBV7-9 and TRBJ2-7; TCRdb's D gene call, TRBD2, goes unchecked for lack of DNA. The specimen sequenced was peripheral blood. The source is a human donor with an autoimmune cytopenia or autoimmune hepatitis (not recorded which). The CDR3 in this case is CASSLGNRAVEQYF.